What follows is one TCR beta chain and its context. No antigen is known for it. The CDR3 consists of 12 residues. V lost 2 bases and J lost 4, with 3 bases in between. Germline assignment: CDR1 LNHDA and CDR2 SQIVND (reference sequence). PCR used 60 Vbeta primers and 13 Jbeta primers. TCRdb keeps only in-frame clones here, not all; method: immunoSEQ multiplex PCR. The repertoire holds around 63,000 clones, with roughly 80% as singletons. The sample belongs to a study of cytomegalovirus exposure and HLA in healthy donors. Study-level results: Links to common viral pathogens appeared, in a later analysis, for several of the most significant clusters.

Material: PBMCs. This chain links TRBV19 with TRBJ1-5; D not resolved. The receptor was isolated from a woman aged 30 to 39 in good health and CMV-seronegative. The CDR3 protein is CASSILNQPQHF. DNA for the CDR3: TGTGCCAGTAGTATACTAAATCAGCCCCAGCATTTT.